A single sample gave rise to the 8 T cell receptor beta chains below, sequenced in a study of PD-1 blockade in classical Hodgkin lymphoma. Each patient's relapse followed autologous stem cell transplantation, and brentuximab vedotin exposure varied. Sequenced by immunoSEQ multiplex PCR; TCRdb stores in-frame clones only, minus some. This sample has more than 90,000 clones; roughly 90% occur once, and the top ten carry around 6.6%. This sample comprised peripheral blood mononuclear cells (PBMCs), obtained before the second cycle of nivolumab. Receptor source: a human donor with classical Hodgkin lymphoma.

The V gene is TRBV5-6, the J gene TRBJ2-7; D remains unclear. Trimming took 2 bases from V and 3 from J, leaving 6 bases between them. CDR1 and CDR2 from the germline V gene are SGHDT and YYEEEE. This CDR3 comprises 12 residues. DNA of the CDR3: TGTGCCAGCAGCTTTGGGGTCTACGAGCAGTACTTC. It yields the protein CASSFGVYEQYF.

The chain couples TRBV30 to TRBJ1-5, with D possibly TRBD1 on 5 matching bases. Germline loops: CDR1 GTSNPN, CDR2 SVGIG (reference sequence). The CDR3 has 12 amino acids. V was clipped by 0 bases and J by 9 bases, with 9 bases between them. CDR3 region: CAWSVGVPPQHF. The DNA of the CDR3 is TGTGCCTGGAGTGTAGGGGTTCCGCCCCAGCATTTT.

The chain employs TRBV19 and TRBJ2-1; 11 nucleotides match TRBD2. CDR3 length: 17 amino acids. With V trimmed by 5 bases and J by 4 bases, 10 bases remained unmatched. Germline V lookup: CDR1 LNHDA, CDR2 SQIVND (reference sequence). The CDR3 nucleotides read TGTGCCAGTAGTTTATCTAGCGGGGGGTTTTCTTACAATGAGCAGTTCTTC. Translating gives CASSLSSGGFSYNEQFF. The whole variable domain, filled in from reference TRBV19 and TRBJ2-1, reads DGGITQSPKYLFRKEGQNVTLSCEQNLNHDAMYWYRQDPGQGLRLIYYSQIVNDFQKGDIAEGYSVSREKKESFPLTVTSAQKNPTAFYLCASSLSSGGFSYNEQFFGPGTRLTVL.

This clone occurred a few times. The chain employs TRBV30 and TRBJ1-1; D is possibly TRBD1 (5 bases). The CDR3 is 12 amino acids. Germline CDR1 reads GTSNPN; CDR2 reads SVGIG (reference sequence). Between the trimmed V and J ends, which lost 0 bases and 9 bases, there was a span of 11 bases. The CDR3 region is CAWSVRAGQAFF. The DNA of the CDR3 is TGTGCCTGGAGTGTACGAGCAGGGCAAGCTTTCTTT.

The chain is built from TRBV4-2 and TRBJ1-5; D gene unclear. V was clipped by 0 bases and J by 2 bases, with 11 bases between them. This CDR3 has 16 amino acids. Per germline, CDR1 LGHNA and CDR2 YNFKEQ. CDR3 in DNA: TGTGCCAGCAGCCAAGAGGAGGGCACGGGCAATCAGCCCCAGCATTTT. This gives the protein CASSQEEGTGNQPQHF.

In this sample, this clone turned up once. CDR3 sequence (DNA): TGCAGCGTTCCCCGGGACGGAAACTATGGCTACACCTTC. Amino acids: CSVPRDGNYGYTF. V is TRBV29-1 and J is TRBJ1-2; D is perhaps TRBD1 (5 bases). V shed 5 bases and J shed 2 bases, with 12 bases lying between them. The CDR3 contains 13 residues. Germline values: CDR1 SQVTM, CDR2 ANQGSEA.

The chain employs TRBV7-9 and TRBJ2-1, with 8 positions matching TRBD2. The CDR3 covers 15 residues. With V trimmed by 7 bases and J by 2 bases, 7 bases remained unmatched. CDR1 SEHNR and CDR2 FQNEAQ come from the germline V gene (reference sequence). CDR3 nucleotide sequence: TGTGCCAGCATCCAGCGGGGGCTAGCCTACAATGAGCAGTTCTTC. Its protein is CASIQRGLAYNEQFF.

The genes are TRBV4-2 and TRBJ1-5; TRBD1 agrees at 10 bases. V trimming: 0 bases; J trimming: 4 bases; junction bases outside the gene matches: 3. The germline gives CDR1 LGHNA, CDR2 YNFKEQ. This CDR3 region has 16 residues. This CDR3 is CASSQEGQGINQPQHF. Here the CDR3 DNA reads TGTGCCAGCAGCCAAGAGGGACAGGGGATTAATCAGCCCCAGCATTTT.